This entry lists 9 T cell receptor beta chains sequenced from one sample in a study of response to subunit inactivated influenza vaccine. TCRdb passed the RT-PCR reads through MiXCR, listing each CDR3 protein once. The profile shows a few hundred thousand distinct CDR3 sequences, roughly 12% of them singletons. The sample was also reused in another study, on T cells expressing NK-cell markers. That work states: 5'RACE template switching with UMIs generated TCR beta cDNA.

The sample was PBMCs from blood, taken on the day of vaccination. These receptor sequences come from a man in his fifties who received an inactivated influenza vaccine.

In its sample, this clonotype was seen a few times. The V and J genes are TRBV5-1 and TRBJ2-3; 9 nucleotides agree with TRBD2. The CDR3 covers 15 residues. Germline V gives CDR1 SGHRS, CDR2 YFSETQ. The V gene end was trimmed by 3 bases and the J gene end by 14 bases; junction bases not matched to a gene: 16. CDR3 residues: CASSWEELRREGLYF. Here the CDR3 DNA reads TGCGCCAGCAGCTGGGAGGAGTTACGGCGGGAGGGCCTGTATTTT.

A few counts support this clonotype. This chain joins TRBV29-1 and TRBJ2-5, with 8 bases matching TRBD1. Germline-derived CDR1 and CDR2 are SQVTM and ANQGSEA. This CDR3 is built from 14 residues. After removal of 7 bases from V and 2 bases from J, the junction contained 9 bases not matched to a gene. The CDR3: CSGRQGAGQETQYF. CDR3 in DNA: TGCAGCGGGAGGCAGGGGGCTGGGCAAGAGACCCAGTACTTC. The full variable domain, rest sourced from reference TRBV29-1 and TRBJ2-5, is SAVISQKPSRDICQRGTSLTIQCQVDSQVTMMFWYRQQPGQSLTLIATANQGSEATYESGFVIDKFPISRPNLTFSTLTVSNMSPEDSSIYLCSGRQGAGQETQYFGPGTRLLVL.

The DNA of the CDR3 is TGTGCCAGCAGCAGTCCGTCGCGAGGGGATTACGAGCAGTACTTC. It encodes CASSSPSRGDYEQYF. The chain employs TRBV7-9 and TRBJ2-7; D is tentatively TRBD1 or TRBD2 (5 bases each). V gave up 5 bases and J gave up 4 bases, with 18 bases separating them. The germline gives CDR1 SEHNR, CDR2 FQNEAQ (reference sequence). The CDR3 sequence is 15 residues long. Full variable domain (missing parts from reference TRBV7-9 and TRBJ2-7): DTGVSQNPRHKITKRGQNVTFRCDPISEHNRLYWYRQTLGQGPEFLTYFQNEAQLEKSRLLSDRFSAERPKGSFSTLEIQRTEQGDSAMYLCASSSPSRGDYEQYFGPGTRLTVT.

V usage is TRBV5-4 and J usage is TRBJ2-7; D perhaps matches TRBD2 (6 bases). Germline V CDR1 and CDR2: SGHNT, YYREEE (reference sequence). The CDR3 contains 15 residues. The V gene lost 0 bases and the J gene lost 0 bases, with 10 bases spanning the gap. This chain's CDR3 is CASSLEGTSSYEQYF. CDR3 coding DNA: TGTGCCAGCAGCTTGGAAGGGACTTCCTCCTACGAGCAGTACTTC.

This clonotype came up a few times. This chain uses TRBV28 with TRBJ2-7, with 10 bases that match TRBD1. The germline CDR1 and CDR2 sequences are MDHEN and SYDVKM. The CDR3 extends over 14 amino acids. J was trimmed by 5 bases and V by 5 bases; bases with no gene match: 6. CDR3 coding DNA: TGTGCCAGCAGTCCGGGACAGGGGAAGGACGAGCAGTACTTC. This translates into CASSPGQGKDEQYF.

This clonotype was counted between two and nine times. The rearrangement links TRBV28 to TRBJ1-1, with 7 bases aligning to TRBD1. Losses at the gene ends were 6 bases for V and 8 bases for J; bases not matched to a gene: 6. Germline V gene lookup returns CDR1 MDHEN and CDR2 SYDVKM. The CDR3 has 12 residues. The CDR3, as DNA: TGTGCCAGCAGATCTGACAGGGCCGAAGCTTTCTTT. As protein: CASRSDRAEAFF.

This clonotype was seen only a few times. The rearrangement links TRBV7-6 to TRBJ2-1; D might be TRBD2 (5 bases). CDR3 length equals 14 residues. Per germline, CDR1 SGHVS and CDR2 FNYEAQ. Trimming took off 5 bases at V and 10 bases at J, with 18 bases between the two ends. The CDR3 here is CASSPRPVRGEQFF. In DNA form, the CDR3 reads TGTGCCAGCAGCCCCCGTCCCGTCCGGGGAGAGCAGTTCTTC.

In this sample, this clonotype turned up a few times. This sequence joins TRBV6-2 or TRBV6-3 and TRBJ2-7, with 8 nucleotides matching TRBD2. The CDR3 contains 15 residues. The V gene's germline CDR1 is MNHEY and CDR2 SVGEGT. V lost 4 bases and J lost 2; bases outside the gene matches: 7. CDR3 protein: CASSLTSGLTYEQYF. DNA of the CDR3: TGTGCCAGCAGTTTAACTAGCGGCCTTACCTACGAGCAGTACTTC.

The rearrangement joins TRBV20-1 to TRBJ2-2, with 7 bases identical to TRBD2. The CDR3 covers 13 residues. The germline V gene encodes CDR1 DFQATT and CDR2 SNEGSKA (reference sequence). V was pared by 4 bases and J by 5 bases, with 4 bases of the junction left unmatched. The CDR3 nucleotides are TGCAGTGCTACAGCGGGAAGGACCGGGGAGCTGTTTTTT. It codes for CSATAGRTGELFF.